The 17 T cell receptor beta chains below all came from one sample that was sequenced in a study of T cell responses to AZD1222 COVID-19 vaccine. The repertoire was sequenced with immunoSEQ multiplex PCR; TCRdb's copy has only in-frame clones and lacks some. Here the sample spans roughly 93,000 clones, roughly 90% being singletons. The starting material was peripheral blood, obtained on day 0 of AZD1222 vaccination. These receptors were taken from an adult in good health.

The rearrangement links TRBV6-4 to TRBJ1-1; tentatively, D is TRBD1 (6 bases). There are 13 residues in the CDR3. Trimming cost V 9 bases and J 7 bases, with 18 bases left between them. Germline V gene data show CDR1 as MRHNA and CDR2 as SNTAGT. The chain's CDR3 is CASLRGPRGEAFF. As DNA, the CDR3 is TGTGCCAGTCTGCGAGGGCCCAGGGGTGAAGCTTTCTTT.

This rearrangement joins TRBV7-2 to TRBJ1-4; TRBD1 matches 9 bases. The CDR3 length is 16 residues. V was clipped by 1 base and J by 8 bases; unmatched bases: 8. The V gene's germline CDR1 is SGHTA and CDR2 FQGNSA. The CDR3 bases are TGTGCCAGCAGCTTAGAAAAGACAGGGGGTCGAGAAAAACTGTTTTTT. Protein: CASSLEKTGGREKLFF.

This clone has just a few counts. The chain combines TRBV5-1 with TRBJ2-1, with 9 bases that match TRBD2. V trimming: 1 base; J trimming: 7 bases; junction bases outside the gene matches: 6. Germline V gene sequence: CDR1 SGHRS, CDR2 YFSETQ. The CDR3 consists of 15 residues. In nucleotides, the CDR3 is TGCGCCAGCAGCTTGACAGCGGGAGGAAGTAATGAGCAGTTCTTC. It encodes CASSLTAGGSNEQFF.

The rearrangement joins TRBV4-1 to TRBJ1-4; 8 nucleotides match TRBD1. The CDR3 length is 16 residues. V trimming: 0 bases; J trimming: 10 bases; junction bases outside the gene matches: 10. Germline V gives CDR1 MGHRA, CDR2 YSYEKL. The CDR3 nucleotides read TGCGCCAGCAGCCAAGAAGGACAGGGCTTACGTTTAAAACTGTTTTTT. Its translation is CASSQEGQGLRLKLFF.

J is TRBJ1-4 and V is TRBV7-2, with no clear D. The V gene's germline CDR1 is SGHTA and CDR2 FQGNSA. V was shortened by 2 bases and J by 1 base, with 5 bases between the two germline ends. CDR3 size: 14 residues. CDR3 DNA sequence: TGTGCCAGCAGCTTACACAGAACTAATGAAAAACTGTTTTTT. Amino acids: CASSLHRTNEKLFF.

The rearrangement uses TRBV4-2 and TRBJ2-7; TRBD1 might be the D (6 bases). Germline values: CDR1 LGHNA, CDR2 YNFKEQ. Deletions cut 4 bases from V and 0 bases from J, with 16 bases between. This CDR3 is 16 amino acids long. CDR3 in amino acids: CASSPRTDDFSYEQYF. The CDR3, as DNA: TGTGCCAGCAGCCCACGGACAGACGATTTCTCCTACGAGCAGTACTTC.

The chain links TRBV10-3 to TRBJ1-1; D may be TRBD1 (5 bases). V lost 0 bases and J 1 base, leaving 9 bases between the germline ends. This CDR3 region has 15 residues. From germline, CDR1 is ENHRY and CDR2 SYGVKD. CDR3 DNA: TGTGCCATCAGTGAGTCGGGACGGCAGAACACTGAAGCTTTCTTT. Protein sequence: CAISESGRQNTEAFF.

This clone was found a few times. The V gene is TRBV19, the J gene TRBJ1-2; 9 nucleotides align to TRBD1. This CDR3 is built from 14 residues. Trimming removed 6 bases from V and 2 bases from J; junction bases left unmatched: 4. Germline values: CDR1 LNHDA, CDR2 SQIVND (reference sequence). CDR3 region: CASSDRGRNYGYTF. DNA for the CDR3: TGTGCCAGTAGCGACAGGGGGAGGAACTATGGCTACACCTTC. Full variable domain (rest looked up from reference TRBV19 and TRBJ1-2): DGGITQSPKYLFRKEGQNVTLSCEQNLNHDAMYWYRQDPGQGLRLIYYSQIVNDFQKGDIAEGYSVSREKKESFPLTVTSAQKNPTAFYLCASSDRGRNYGYTFGSGTRLTVV.

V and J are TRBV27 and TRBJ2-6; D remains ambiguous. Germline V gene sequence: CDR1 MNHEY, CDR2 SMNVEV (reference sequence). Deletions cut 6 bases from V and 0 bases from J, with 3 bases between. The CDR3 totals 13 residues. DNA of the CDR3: TGTGCCAGCAGACGCTCTGGGGCCAACGTCCTGACTTTC. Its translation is CASRRSGANVLTF. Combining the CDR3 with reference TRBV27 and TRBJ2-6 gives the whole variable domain EAQVTQNPRYLITVTGKKLTVTCSQNMNHEYMSWYRQDPGLGLRQIYYSMNVEVTDKGDVPEGYKVSRKEKRNFPLILESPSPNQTSLYFCASRRSGANVLTFGAGSRLTVL.

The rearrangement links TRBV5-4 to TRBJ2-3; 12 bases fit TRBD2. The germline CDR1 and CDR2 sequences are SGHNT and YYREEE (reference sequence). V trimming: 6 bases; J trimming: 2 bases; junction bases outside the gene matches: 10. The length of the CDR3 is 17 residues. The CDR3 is CASNHGGLAGPTDTQYF. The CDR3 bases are TGTGCCAGCAACCATGGGGGACTAGCGGGCCCCACAGATACGCAGTATTTT.

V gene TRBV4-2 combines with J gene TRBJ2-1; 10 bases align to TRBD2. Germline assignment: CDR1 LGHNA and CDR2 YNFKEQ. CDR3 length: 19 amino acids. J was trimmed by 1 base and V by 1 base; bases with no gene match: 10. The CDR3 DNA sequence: TGTGCCAGCAGCCAAGGTGGTCTTAGCGGGAGGCGGTCCTACAATGAGCAGTTCTTC. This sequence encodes CASSQGGLSGRRSYNEQFF.

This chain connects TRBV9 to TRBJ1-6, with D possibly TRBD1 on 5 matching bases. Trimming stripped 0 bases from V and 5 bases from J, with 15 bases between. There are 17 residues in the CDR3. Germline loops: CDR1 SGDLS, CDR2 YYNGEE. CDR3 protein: CASSVATGTDNNSPLHF. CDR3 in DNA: TGTGCCAGCAGCGTAGCTACGGGGACGGATAATAATTCACCCCTCCACTTT.

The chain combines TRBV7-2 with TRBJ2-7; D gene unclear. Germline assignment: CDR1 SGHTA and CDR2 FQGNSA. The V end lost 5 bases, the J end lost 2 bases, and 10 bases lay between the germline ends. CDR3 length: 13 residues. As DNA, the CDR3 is TGTGCCAGCAGCCGGTGGAATCCCTACGAGCAGTACTTC. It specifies CASSRWNPYEQYF.

In nucleotides, the CDR3 is TGTGCCAGCAGTGACAGGGGGCTCGGTAATGAAAAACTGTTTTTT. Its translation is CASSDRGLGNEKLFF. J is TRBJ1-4 and V is TRBV6-1, with 8 bases that match TRBD1. Per germline, CDR1 MNHNS and CDR2 SASEGT. V shed 3 bases, J shed 4 bases, and the junction held 4 bases outside the gene matches. CDR3 length: 15 amino acids.

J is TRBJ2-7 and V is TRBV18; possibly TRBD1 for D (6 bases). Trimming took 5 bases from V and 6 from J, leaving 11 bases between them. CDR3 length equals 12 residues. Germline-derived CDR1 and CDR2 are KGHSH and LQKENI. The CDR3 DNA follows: TGTGCCAGCTCAATACAGGGTCTCGAGCAGTACTTC. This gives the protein CASSIQGLEQYF.

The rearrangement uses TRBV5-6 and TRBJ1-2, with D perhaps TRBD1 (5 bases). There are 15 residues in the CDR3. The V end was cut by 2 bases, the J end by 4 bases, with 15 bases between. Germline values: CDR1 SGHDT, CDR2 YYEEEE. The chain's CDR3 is CASSLRTPGSYGYTF. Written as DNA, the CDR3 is TGTGCCAGCAGCTTACGGACACCGGGCTCCTATGGCTACACCTTC.

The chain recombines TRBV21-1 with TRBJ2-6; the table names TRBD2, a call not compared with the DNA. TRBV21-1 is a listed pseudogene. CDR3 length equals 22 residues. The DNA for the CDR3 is TGTGCCAGCAGCAAGGTCGAAAGCGGTGGAATTTCATCTGCTCCCGGGGCCAACGTCCTGACTTTC. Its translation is CASSKVESGGISSAPGANVLTF.